The clone carrying this T cell receptor beta chain was seen just once. Its specificity is not known. This sample is part of a study of blood T cells in healthy people across ages. Study as a whole: Capture by template switching was about one barcoded beta molecule per two T cells.

Next came a second PCR, run for roughly 6 to 11 cycles, which used a sample-barcoded 5' primer along with a J-beta primer mix. TCRdb re-analysed the 5' RACE reads in MiXCR, keeping a single row per CDR3 protein. The data contain around 1.5 million distinct CDR3 sequences, roughly 45% of them singletons. Study-wide results and caveats: Fewer expanded clones and more diversity marked long-lived versus aged donors. The unsorted PBMCs prevented any conclusive comparison of naive versus antigen-experienced cells.

This TCR was sampled from a woman aged 18-29 years in good health. The sample consisted of blood.

CDR3 coding DNA: TGTGCCATCAGTGAGTCATCAGGGTTGTGGATTGAAGCTTTCTTT. It translates to CAISESSGLWIEAFF. This chain links TRBV10-3 with TRBJ1-1; perhaps TRBD1 as D (5 bases). This CDR3 is built from 15 residues. Trimming removed 0 bases at V and 7 bases at J, with 15 bases between. Per the germline V gene, CDR1 is ENHRY and CDR2 is SYGVKD.